The clone carrying this T cell receptor (beta chain) has just a few counts. No antigen is known for it. Germline V gives CDR1 SGHRS, CDR2 YFSETQ. Unmatched junction bases numbered 7, after V lost 0 bases and J lost 6 bases. The CDR3 spans 16 residues. This entry belongs to a study of response to subunit inactivated influenza vaccine. Study-level results: Each seasonal influenza vaccination recruits few new T cells, the authors suggested.

TCRdb re-derived calls from the RT-PCR reads in MiXCR, one entry per CDR3 protein. The sample carries roughly 650,000 distinct CDR3 sequences, around 14% recorded once. The origin of this receptor is a man aged 50-60 years who received an inactivated influenza vaccine. The sequenced sample was PBMCs from blood, obtained roughly 12 days after vaccination. The chain couples TRBV5-1 to TRBJ2-7; TRBD2 matches at 12 bases. The CDR3 DNA follows: TGCGCCAGCAGCTTGGGACCGGGACTAGCGGGTGTCGAGCAGTACTTC. This codes for CASSLGPGLAGVEQYF.